These 6 T cell receptor beta chains were sequenced from one sample in a study of shared clonotypes between healthy human individuals. Using immunoSEQ multiplex PCR, the repertoire was profiled, and TCRdb retains in-frame clones only, with some absent. The sample contains about 980,000 clones, roughly 72% of which appear only once. The specimen was memory CD4+ T cells sorted from blood. Subset here: CD45RA-negative fraction. Receptors were obtained from a man younger than 35 in good health.

The chain carries TRBV12-5 and TRBJ2-3; 8 bases align to TRBD2. CDR1 and CDR2 (germline): LGHNT, FRNRAP. The CDR3 totals 16 residues. V trimming: 1 base; J trimming: 1 base; junction bases outside the gene matches: 4. The CDR3 sequence is CASGLGVSGGTDTQYF. CDR3 sequence (DNA): TGTGCTAGTGGTTTGGGCGTTAGCGGGGGCACAGATACGCAGTATTTT.

About this clone: A read error is the likely source, as a far larger clone sits one nucleotide away. The V gene is TRBV27, the J gene TRBJ1-6; D gene uncertain. In germline, CDR1 is MNHEY, CDR2 SMNVEV (reference sequence). Trimming removed 10 bases at V and 0 bases at J, with 10 bases between. The CDR3 runs to 14 residues. CDR3 DNA: TGTGCCACCCAACAGAGCTCCTATAATTCACCCCTCCACTTT. Its protein product is CATQQSSYNSPLHF.

A word on this clone: It may be a read error: a sequence one base away is much more abundant. The chain joins TRBV9 to TRBJ2-7, with 7 bases that match TRBD2. The length of the CDR3 is 14 residues. Germline V gives CDR1 SGDLS, CDR2 YYNGEE. V was clipped by 0 bases and J by 3 bases; unmatched bases: 3. Here the CDR3 reads CASSVESGDYEQYF. CDR3 DNA sequence: TGTGCCAGCAGCGTAGAGAGCGGGGACTACGAGCAGTACTTC.

The V and J genes are TRBV11-2 and TRBJ2-5; possible D gene TRBD2, 5 bases. The V end lost 5 bases, the J end lost 1 base, and 11 bases lay between the germline ends. This CDR3 is built from 14 residues. CDR1 SGHAT and CDR2 FQNNGV come from the germline V gene. The CDR3 loop is CASSHPSGQETQYF. The CDR3 bases are TGTGCCAGCAGCCACCCCAGCGGCCAAGAGACCCAGTACTTC.

A word on this clone: This sample also contains other DNA sequences that code for the same CDR3. The rearrangement joins TRBV2 to TRBJ2-3, with 11 bases that match TRBD2. CDR3 length: 15 residues. J lost 3 bases, V lost 4 bases, and 3 bases had no gene match. Germline V CDR1 and CDR2: SNHLY, FYNNEI. As DNA, the CDR3 is TGTGCCAGCAGTGTAGCGGGGGGGCCGACAGATACGCAGTATTTT. Its protein is CASSVAGGPTDTQYF.

This clone was recorded a few times. The J gene is TRBJ1-1, the V gene TRBV10-3, with a tentative D call TRBD1 (6 bases). The CDR3 totals 12 residues. Germline V lookup: CDR1 ENHRY, CDR2 SYGVKD. Deletions cut 7 bases from V and 6 bases from J, with 12 bases between. CDR3 sequence: CAIKEGGAEAFF. CDR3 sequence (DNA): TGTGCCATCAAGGAGGGGGGCGCTGAAGCTTTCTTT.